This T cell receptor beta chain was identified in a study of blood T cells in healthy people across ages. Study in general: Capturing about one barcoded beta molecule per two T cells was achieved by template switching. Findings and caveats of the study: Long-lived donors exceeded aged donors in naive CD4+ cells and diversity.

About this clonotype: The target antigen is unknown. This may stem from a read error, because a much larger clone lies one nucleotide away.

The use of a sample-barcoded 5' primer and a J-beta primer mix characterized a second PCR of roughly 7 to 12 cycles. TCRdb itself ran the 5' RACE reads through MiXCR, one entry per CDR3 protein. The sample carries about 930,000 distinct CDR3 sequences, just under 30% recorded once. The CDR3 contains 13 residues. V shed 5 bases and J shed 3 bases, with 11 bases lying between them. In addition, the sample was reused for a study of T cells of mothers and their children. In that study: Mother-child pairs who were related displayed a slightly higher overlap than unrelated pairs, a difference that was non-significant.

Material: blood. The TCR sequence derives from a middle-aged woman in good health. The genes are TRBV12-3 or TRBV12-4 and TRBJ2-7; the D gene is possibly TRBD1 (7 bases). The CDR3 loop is CASSAQGGYEQYF. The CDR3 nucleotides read TGTGCCAGCAGTGCCCAGGGGGGCTACGAGCAGTACTTC.